This TCR beta chain is drawn from a study of T cell responses to AZD1222 COVID-19 vaccine. As for this clone: No antigen is known for it.

This CDR3 is built from 14 residues. Trimming pared 4 bases from V and 3 bases from J, leaving 10 bases between. Germline V CDR1 and CDR2: MNHEY, SVGEGT. Findings and limits, study-wide: Unmutated regions of variants are reportedly targeted by nearly half of spike-specific TCRs.

The assay was immunoSEQ multiplex PCR, and TCRdb's table has in-frame clones only and misses some. This table has about 160,000 clones, 94% appearing once. This receptor was identified in an adult in good health. The sequenced sample was peripheral blood, obtained on day 0 of AZD1222 vaccination. V is TRBV6-2 or TRBV6-3 and J is TRBJ2-1; possibly TRBD2 for D (5 bases). The CDR3: CASSLLGSYNEQFF. The CDR3 DNA is TGTGCCAGCAGTTTACTAGGAAGCTACAATGAGCAGTTCTTC.